The clone carrying this TCR beta chain has at least ten counts. These data originate in a study of T cell repertoires in cytomegalovirus infection. Overall study: Matching HLA type and CMV infection were both indicated by public TCR beta signatures.

Germline V gives CDR1 MNHNS, CDR2 SASEGT. The CDR3 contains 18 residues. Germline trimming cut 1 base from V and 3 bases from J; bases unmatched to any gene: 8. TCRdb independently ran MiXCR on the reads; one entry per CDR3 protein. The table includes approximately 500,000 distinct CDR3 sequences, approximately 17% detected once. The source material was CD8+ T cells from PBMCs. This clonotype originated in a human donor in good health (CMV status not recorded). Some clones in this sample may be carry-over from other donors' samples. The chain employs TRBV6-1 and TRBJ2-3; 12 bases are shared with TRBD2. The CDR3 spells CASSEEWLAGGLTDTQYF. CDR3 DNA sequence: TGTGCCAGCAGTGAAGAGTGGCTAGCGGGGGGGCTTACAGATACGCAGTATTTT.